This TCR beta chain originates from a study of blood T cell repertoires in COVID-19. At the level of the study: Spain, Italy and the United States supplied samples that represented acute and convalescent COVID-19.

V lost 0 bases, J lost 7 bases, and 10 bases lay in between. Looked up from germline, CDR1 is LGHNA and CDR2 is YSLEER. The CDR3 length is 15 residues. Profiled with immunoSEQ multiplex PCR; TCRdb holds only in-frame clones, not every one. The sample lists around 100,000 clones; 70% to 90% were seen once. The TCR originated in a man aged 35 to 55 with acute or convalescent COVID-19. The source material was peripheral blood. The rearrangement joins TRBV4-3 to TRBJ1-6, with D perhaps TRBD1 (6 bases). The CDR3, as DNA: TGCGCCAGCAGCCAAGATGAGGGGGTGAATTCACCCCTCCACTTT. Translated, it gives CASSQDEGVNSPLHF.